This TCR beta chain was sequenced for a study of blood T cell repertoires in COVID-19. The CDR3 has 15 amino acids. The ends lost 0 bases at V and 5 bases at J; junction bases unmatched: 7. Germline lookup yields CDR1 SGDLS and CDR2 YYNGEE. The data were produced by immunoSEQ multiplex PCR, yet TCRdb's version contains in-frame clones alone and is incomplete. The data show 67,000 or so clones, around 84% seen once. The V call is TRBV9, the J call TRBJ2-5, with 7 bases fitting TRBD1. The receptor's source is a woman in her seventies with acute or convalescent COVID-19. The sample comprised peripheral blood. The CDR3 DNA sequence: TGTGCCAGCAGCGTAGAAGGGGGCCCCTTGGAGACCCAGTACTTC. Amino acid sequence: CASSVEGGPLETQYF.